This T cell receptor beta chain derives from a study of T cells in Graves' hyperthyroidism and ophthalmopathy. Trimming removed 3 bases from V and 5 bases from J, with 22 bases in between. This CDR3 comprises 16 residues. Germline CDR1 is SQVTM and CDR2 is ANQGSEA. TCR beta CDR3 sequences were amplified from RNA transcripts. HTBI primers were used for first-round RT-PCR of the TCR CDR3. TCRdb recomputed calls from the multiplex PCR reads with MiXCR, one row per CDR3 protein. The data show over 650,000 distinct CDR3 sequences, 45% seen once. The rearrangement uses TRBV29-1 and TRBJ2-5; D might be TRBD2 (5 bases). The TCR sequence derives from an adult man with Graves' disease, either hyperthyroidism or ophthalmopathy (not recorded which). Sequences were obtained from peripheral blood or thyroid tissue (not recorded which). The CDR3 sequence: CSVDGEFGKYSETQYF. CDR3 nucleotides: TGCAGCGTTGATGGGGAGTTTGGGAAGTACTCGGAGACCCAGTACTTC. Full variable domain (missing parts from reference TRBV29-1 and TRBJ2-5): SAVISQKPSRDICQRGTSLTIQCQVDSQVTMMFWYRQQPGQSLTLIATANQGSEATYESGFVIDKFPISRPNLTFSTLTVSNMSPEDSSIYLCSVDGEFGKYSETQYFGPGTRLLVL.